A selection of T cell receptor beta chains follows, all from one sample in a study of post-analysis software for immune sequencing data. TCRdb re-derived calls from the PCR reads in MiXCR, one entry per CDR3 protein. The sample lists roughly 800,000 distinct CDR3 sequences; under 60% were seen once. Sequenced sample: blood. These receptors all come from a girl aged 5-17 years with multiple sclerosis. Each CDR3 is given with its conserved first and last residue. D genes are given only for firm matches. Size tells how often a clone was seen (once, few, many) or the class of an expanded clone, and some rows leave it out.

size	length	V	J	D	CDR3	DNA
-	12	TRBV29-1	TRBJ2-7	-	CSVQDLSYEQYF	TGCAGCGTCCAGGACTTATCCTACGAGCAGTACTTC
-	14	TRBV27	TRBJ1-1	-	CASSLSARGTEAFF	TGTGCCAGCAGTTTATCGGCCAGGGGCACTGAAGCTTTCTTT
-	15	TRBV15	TRBJ2-5	-	CATSRSIAVQETQYF	TGTGCCACCAGCAGATCGATAGCGGTTCAAGAGACCCAGTACTTC
few	13	TRBV6-5	TRBJ1-1	-	CASSVYSNTEAFF	TGTGCCAGCAGCGTTTACTCGAACACTGAAGCTTTCTTT
-	15	TRBV20-1	TRBJ2-2	TRBD2	CSASPAGVETGELFF	TGCAGTGCTAGCCCAGCGGGAGTTGAGACCGGGGAGCTGTTTTTT
few	16	TRBV5-1	TRBJ2-7	-	CASSLGRGGTTYEQYF	TGCGCCAGCAGCTTGGGTCGCGGGGGCACGACCTACGAGCAGTACTTC
-	14	TRBV24-1	TRBJ2-3	TRBD2	CATSGLAEKDTQYF	TGTGCCACCAGTGGGCTAGCGGAAAAAGATACGCAGTATTTT
many	15	TRBV5-1	TRBJ2-1	TRBD2	CASSPGTSGYNEQFF	TGTGCCAGCAGCCCCGGGACTAGCGGCTACAATGAGCAGTTCTTC
-	13	TRBV20-1	TRBJ2-7	-	CSARGKGTYEQYF	TGCAGTGCTAGAGGGAAAGGGACCTACGAGCAGTACTTC
few	13	TRBV7-9	TRBJ1-4	TRBD1	CASGGQINEKLFF	TGTGCCAGTGGGGGACAGATTAATGAAAAACTGTTTTTT
-	16	TRBV4-3	TRBJ2-3	-	CASSSRPQRSTDTQYF	TGCGCCAGCAGCTCAAGACCCCAGCGTAGCACAGATACGCAGTATTTT
few	16	TRBV20-1	TRBJ2-1	-	CSASPYTGPTGGEQFF	TGCAGTGCTAGTCCCTATACCGGGCCCACCGGCGGTGAGCAGTTCTTC
few	13	TRBV7-9	TRBJ1-2	-	CASSWTSGYGYTF	TGTGCCAGCAGCTGGACCTCCGGCTATGGCTACACCTTC
-	18	TRBV7-9	TRBJ2-1	TRBD2	CASSLTTGWLAGNNEQFF	TGTGCCAGCAGCCTCACTACAGGGTGGCTAGCGGGAAACAATGAGCAGTTCTTC
-	15	TRBV4-1	TRBJ1-2	-	CASSQEGPRIYGYTF	TGCGCCAGCAGCCAAGAGGGTCCGAGAATATATGGCTACACCTTC
once	14	TRBV29-1	TRBJ2-3	TRBD1	CSVLVRGMSDTQYF	TGCAGCGTTTTGGTCAGGGGGATGTCAGATACGCAGTATTTT
-	15	TRBV6-2/TRBV6-3	TRBJ1-5	-	CASKDEGWGNQPQHF	TGTGCCAGCAAAGACGAGGGGTGGGGCAATCAGCCCCAGCATTTT
-	13	TRBV29-1	TRBJ2-5	TRBD1	CSVPRTGGETQYF	TGCAGCGTCCCAAGGACAGGGGGGGAGACCCAGTACTTC
-	15	TRBV7-6	TRBJ2-5	TRBD2	CASSLSAGAQETQYF	TGTGCCAGCAGCCTTAGCGCGGGAGCGCAAGAGACCCAGTACTTC
-	15	TRBV24-1	TRBJ2-5	-	CATSDGGGPQETQYF	TGTGCCACCAGTGATGGAGGGGGACCCCAAGAGACCCAGTACTTC
few	16	TRBV28	TRBJ2-7	TRBD1	CASSSPIRTGGYEQYF	TGTGCCAGCAGTTCACCGATCCGGACAGGGGGGTACGAGCAGTACTTC
-	16	TRBV29-1	TRBJ2-1	TRBD2	CSVETLTTSGSNEQFF	TGCAGCGTTGAAACCCTTACGACTAGCGGGAGTAATGAGCAGTTCTTC